A selection of T cell receptor beta chains follows, all from one sample in a study of PD-1 blockade in classical Hodgkin lymphoma. TCRdb's table, derived via immunoSEQ multiplex PCR, lists solely in-frame clones and lacks some. This sample has 40,000 to 50,000 clones; 78% occur once, and the top ten carry roughly an eighth. Source: peripheral blood mononuclear cells (PBMCs), taken at baseline. The origin of the receptors is a human donor with classical Hodgkin lymphoma. Each CDR3 is given with its conserved first and last residue. The D gene is left open where the match is weak. Expanded clones get a size class; other rows say once, few or many, or leave the size out.

v_gene	d_gene	abundance	j_gene	CDR3aa	CDR3nt
TRBV5-1	-	-	TRBJ2-7	CASRIGASSSYEQYF	TGCGCCAGCAGAATAGGAGCCTCCAGCTCCTACGAGCAGTACTTC
TRBV9	-	-	TRBJ2-5	CASSRNQETQYF	TGTGCCAGCTCCCGTAACCAAGAGACCCAGTACTTC
TRBV19	-	-	TRBJ2-1	CASSTEPGDDEQFF	TGTGCCAGTAGTACAGAACCAGGGGACGATGAGCAGTTCTTC
TRBV19	TRBD1	-	TRBJ1-2	CASRGTELKIPYGYTF	TGTGCCAGCCGCGGGACAGAATTAAAGATCCCCTATGGCTACACCTTC
TRBV30	TRBD1	-	TRBJ1-2	CAWCGQGAMGPYGYTF	TGTGCCTGGTGCGGACAGGGGGCTATGGGGCCTTATGGCTACACCTTC
TRBV7-3	TRBD1	-	TRBJ2-1	CASSLGQGAYNEQFF	TGTGCCAGCAGCTTGGGACAGGGGGCGTACAATGAGCAGTTCTTC
TRBV7-2	-	-	TRBJ2-7	CASSFWGALGEQYF	TGTGCCAGCAGCTTTTGGGGGGCCCTGGGGGAGCAGTACTTC
TRBV5-6	TRBD1	-	TRBJ2-2	CASSLGQGYTGELFF	TGTGCCAGCAGCTTGGGACAGGGTTACACCGGGGAGCTGTTTTTT
TRBV18	TRBD1	-	TRBJ2-5	CASSPTGAGETQYF	TGTGCCAGCTCACCAACAGGGGCGGGAGAGACCCAGTACTTC
TRBV11-2	-	-	TRBJ2-6	CASSLEGSTGANVLTF	TGTGCCAGCAGCTTAGAAGGCTCTACTGGGGCCAACGTCCTGACTTTC
TRBV19	-	many	TRBJ1-5	CASSIRGPGKGQPQHF	TGTGCCAGTAGTATACGAGGACCAGGGAAGGGACAGCCCCAGCATTTT
TRBV5-4	TRBD1	-	TRBJ1-1	CASSLGGGQGEAFF	TGTGCCAGCAGCTTGGGGGGAGGACAGGGCGAAGCTTTCTTT
TRBV5-4	TRBD2	-	TRBJ2-6	CASSPEGTTDGANVLTF	TGTGCCAGCAGCCCGGAGGGGACTACAGACGGGGCCAACGTCCTGACTTTC
TRBV7-2	TRBD1	-	TRBJ1-6	CASSSRDRVYSPLHF	TGTGCCAGCAGCTCCCGGGACAGGGTATATTCACCCCTCCACTTT
TRBV6-5	TRBD1	once	TRBJ1-2	CASSRPTGGSGYTF	TGTGCCAGCAGCCGACCGACAGGGGGCTCTGGCTACACCTTC